This T cell receptor (beta chain) emerged from a study of shared clonotypes between healthy human individuals. The assay was run at deep level. In the original processing: There were no quality scores in the junction-only immunoSEQ sequences, so filtering differed. Only in-frame clones appear in the TCRdb table, and some are missing; sequencing was by immunoSEQ multiplex PCR. For V, J and clone size, that table is used; D and trimming come from the DNA. The sample records approximately 980,000 clones, around 80% being singletons. The specimen sequenced was memory CD4+ T cells sorted from blood. Subset here: CD45RA-negative fraction. This clonotype was sampled from a man younger than 30 in good health.

The CDR3 region has the DNA TGTGCCAGCAGCTTAACGCTGTCCGCCGCCTCTGGGGCCAACGTCCTGACTTTC. Amino acids: CASSLTLSAASGANVLTF. The chain recombines TRBV7-3 with TRBJ2-6, with unresolved D. Between the trimmed V and J ends, which lost 0 bases and 0 bases, there was a span of 12 bases. The germline V gene has CDR1 SGHTA and CDR2 FQGTGA. This CDR3 spans 18 amino acids.